Reported below is one T cell receptor (beta chain). Antigen specificity is unknown. The sample comes from a study of cytomegalovirus exposure and HLA in healthy donors. Findings of the study overall: According to a subsequent analysis, TCR clusters identified in the first cohort showed a tendency to co-occur across the approximately 130 validation repertoires. It was reported that the classifier diagnosed cytomegalovirus status with high specificity and sensitivity in both the original and validation cohorts.

In germline, CDR1 is MNHNY, CDR2 SVGAGI (reference sequence). The CDR3 runs to 14 residues. V lost 7 bases, J lost 4 bases, and 14 bases lay in between. Separate from the roughly 700-subject first cohort was the approximately 120-subject validation cohort, to which the donors belonged. TCRdb's copy holds only in-frame clones and misses some; the assay was immunoSEQ multiplex PCR. Of over 85,000 clones detected, approximately 94% appear once; the ten largest clones hold roughly 0.89%. Specimen: PBMCs. The chain uses TRBV6-6 and TRBJ1-3; no clear D. This sequence was found in a woman under 30 in good health and CMV-seronegative. CDR3 region: CASTLGLNGNTIYF. The CDR3 nucleotides are TGTGCCAGCACCTTAGGACTTAACGGAAACACCATATATTTT.